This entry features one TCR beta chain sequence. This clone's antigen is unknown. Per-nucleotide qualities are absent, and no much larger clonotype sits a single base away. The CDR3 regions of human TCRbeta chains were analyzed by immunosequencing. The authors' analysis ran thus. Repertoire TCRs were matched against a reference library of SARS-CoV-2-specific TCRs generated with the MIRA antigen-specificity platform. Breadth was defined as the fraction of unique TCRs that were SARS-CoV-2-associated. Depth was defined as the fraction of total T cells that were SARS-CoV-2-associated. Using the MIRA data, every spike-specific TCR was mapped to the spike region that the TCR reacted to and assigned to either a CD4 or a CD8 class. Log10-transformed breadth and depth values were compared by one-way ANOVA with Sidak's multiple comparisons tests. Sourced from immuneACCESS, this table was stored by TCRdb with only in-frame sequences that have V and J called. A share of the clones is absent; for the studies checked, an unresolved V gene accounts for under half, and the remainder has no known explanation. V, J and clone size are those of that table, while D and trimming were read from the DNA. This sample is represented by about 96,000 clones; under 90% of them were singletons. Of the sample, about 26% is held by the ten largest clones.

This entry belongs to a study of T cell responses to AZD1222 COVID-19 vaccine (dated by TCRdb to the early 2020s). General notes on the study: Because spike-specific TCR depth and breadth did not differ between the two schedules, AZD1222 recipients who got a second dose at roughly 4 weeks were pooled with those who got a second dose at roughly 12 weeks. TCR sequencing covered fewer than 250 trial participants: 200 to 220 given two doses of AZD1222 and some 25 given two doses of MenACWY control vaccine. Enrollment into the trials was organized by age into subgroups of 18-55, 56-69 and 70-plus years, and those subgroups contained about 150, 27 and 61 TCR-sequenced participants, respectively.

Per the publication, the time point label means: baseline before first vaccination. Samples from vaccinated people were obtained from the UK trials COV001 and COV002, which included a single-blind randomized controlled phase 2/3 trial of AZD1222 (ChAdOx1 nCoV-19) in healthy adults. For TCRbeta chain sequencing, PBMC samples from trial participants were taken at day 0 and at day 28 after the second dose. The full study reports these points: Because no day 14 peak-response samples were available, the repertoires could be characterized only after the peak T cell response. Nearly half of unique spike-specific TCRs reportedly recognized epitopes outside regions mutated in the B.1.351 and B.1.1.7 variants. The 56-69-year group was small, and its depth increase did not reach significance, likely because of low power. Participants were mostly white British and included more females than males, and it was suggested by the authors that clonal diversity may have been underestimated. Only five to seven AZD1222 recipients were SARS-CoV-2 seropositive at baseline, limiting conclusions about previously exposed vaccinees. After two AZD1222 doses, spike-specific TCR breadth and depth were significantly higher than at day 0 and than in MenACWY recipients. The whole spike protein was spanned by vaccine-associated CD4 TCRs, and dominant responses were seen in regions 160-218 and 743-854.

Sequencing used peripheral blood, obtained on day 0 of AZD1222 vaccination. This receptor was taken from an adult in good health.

Here is the DNA: TGTGCCAGCAGCTTAGCGTCGGCAGTCTATGGCTACACCTTC. The translation is CASSLASAVYGYTF. The chain employs TRBV7-9 and TRBJ1-2; the D gene assignment is ambiguous. V loses 0 bases of germline sequence and J loses 4 bases, and the interval between the two ends is 9 bases. The CDR3 measures 14 amino acids from cysteine to phenylalanine. The CDR3 DNA has 42 bases and is translated from base 1. As encoded in the germline V gene (reference sequence), CDR1 is SEHNR while CDR2 is FQNEAQ.